This is a list of T cell receptor beta chains from one sample in a study of shared clonotypes between healthy human individuals. The method was immunoSEQ multiplex PCR; TCRdb's version includes in-frame clones alone and lacks a portion of them. The sample shows about 1.1 million clones, 78% of them seen only once. Sequencing used memory CD4+ T cells from PBMCs. Every receptor here comes from a man younger than 30 in good health. Some clones in this sample may be carry-over from other donors' samples. CDR3s include the opening cysteine and the closing phenylalanine or tryptophan. D genes are given only for firm matches. Where a row states a size, it is once, few, many or the class of an expanded clone; other rows omit it.

size	D	length	V	J	DNA	CDR3
once	TRBD1	15	TRBV9	TRBJ2-7	TGTGCCAGCAGCAATTTCGGACAGGGGATCCACGAGCAGTACTTC	CASSNFGQGIHEQYF
.	.	14	TRBV5-1	TRBJ1-1	TGCGCCAGCAGCTTAGGGGTACTTAACACTGAAGCTTTCTTT	CASSLGVLNTEAFF
.	.	15	TRBV7-3	TRBJ2-1	TGTGCCAGCAGCGGGGGTGAGGGCTCCTACAATGAGCAGTTCTTC	CASSGGEGSYNEQFF
.	TRBD2	14	TRBV30	TRBJ2-7	TGTGCCTGGAGTGTATCTAGCGGGAGGTACGAGCAGTACTTC	CAWSVSSGRYEQYF
.	.	14	TRBV6-5	TRBJ2-1	TGTGCCAGCAGCTCCACCCCCGGGGTGACTGAGCAGTTCTTC	CASSSTPGVTEQFF
.	.	13	TRBV28	TRBJ1-2	TGTGCCAGCAGACCTCAGGGGAACTATGGCTACACCTTC	CASRPQGNYGYTF
.	.	15	TRBV7-2	TRBJ1-3	TGTGCCAGCAGCTTGAGGGGTTCCCCTGGAAACACCATATATTTT	CASSLRGSPGNTIYF
.	.	14	TRBV28	TRBJ2-2	TGTGCCAGCACCCCTTCTCAGTACACCGGGGAGCTGTTTTTT	CASTPSQYTGELFF
.	.	13	TRBV6-5	TRBJ1-1	TGTGCCACTCAAGGTCCGGGAGGCACTGAAGCTTTCTTT	CATQGPGGTEAFF
.	.	15	TRBV10-1	TRBJ2-1	TGCGCCAGCAGTGACCCCGGGACCCTCTACAATGAGCAGTTCTTC	CASSDPGTLYNEQFF
.	TRBD1	15	TRBV5-1	TRBJ1-2	TGCGCCAGCAGCTTGACGGGACAGGGGGCAGGTGGCTACACCTTC	CASSLTGQGAGGYTF
few	.	16	TRBV5-1	TRBJ2-7	TGCGCCAGCAGCGCAGTGGGACGTAAACTACGCTACGAGCAGTACTTC	CASSAVGRKLRYEQYF
few	.	14	TRBV9	TRBJ2-5	TGTGCCAGCAGCGTAGGGCAGTGGGGGGAGACCCAGTACTTC	CASSVGQWGETQYF
once	TRBD2	17	TRBV28	TRBJ2-1	TGTGCCAGCAGTTTATCGGCTAGCGGATGGGCTCGCAATGAGCAGTTCTTC	CASSLSASGWARNEQFF
.	TRBD1	14	TRBV2	TRBJ1-5	TGTGCCAGCAGTAATGACAGGGGGAATCAGCCCCAGCATTTT	CASSNDRGNQPQHF
.	TRBD1	15	TRBV10-3	TRBJ1-1	TGTGCCATCAGTACCCGGACAGGGCAGAACACTGAAGCTTTCTTT	CAISTRTGQNTEAFF
few	.	11	TRBV6-5	TRBJ1-1	TGTGCCAGCAGTTCTGGGACTGAAGCTTTCTTT	CASSSGTEAFF
.	.	13	TRBV7-8	TRBJ2-4	TGTGCCAGCAGCTTAGCCTCCGAAAACATTCAGTACTTC	CASSLASENIQYF
many	.	13	TRBV30	TRBJ1-3	TGTGCCTGGAGTGTAAACGGCAGAAACACCATATATTTT	CAWSVNGRNTIYF
.	TRBD1	15	TRBV9	TRBJ1-2	TGTGCCAGCAGCGACCGGGACAGGGGTAACTATGGCTACACCTTC	CASSDRDRGNYGYTF
.	TRBD1	14	TRBV5-1	TRBJ1-2	TGCGCCAGCAGCTTGACAGGGGGCGCCTATGGCTACACCTTC	CASSLTGGAYGYTF
.	.	15	TRBV28	TRBJ1-5	TGTGCCAGCAGTACATTCAAGGGTTCACATCAGCCCCAGCATTTT	CASSTFKGSHQPQHF
once	.	15	TRBV5-1	TRBJ1-1	TGCGCCAGCAGCTTGGATCCGGGTAGGAACACTGAAGCTTTCTTT	CASSLDPGRNTEAFF
.	.	18	TRBV27	TRBJ2-6	TGTGCCAGCAGTCCAACAAAAGGGGGGCTGGGCGGGGCCAACGTCCTGACTTTC	CASSPTKGGLGGANVLTF
.	.	15	TRBV4-3	TRBJ1-1	TGCGCCAGCAGCCAAGATAATGGGGGTTGGACTGAAGCTTTCTTT	CASSQDNGGWTEAFF
.	.	16	TRBV9	TRBJ1-4	TGTGCCAGCAGCGTAGGGGTGGGACTTATGAATGAAAAACTGTTTTTT	CASSVGVGLMNEKLFF
.	.	14	TRBV29-1	TRBJ1-4	TGCAGCGTCGTCCCTCTTGGCTGGGGTGAAAAACTGTTTTTT	CSVVPLGWGEKLFF
few	.	12	TRBV27	TRBJ1-1	TGTGCCAGCAGTAGTTTGGGGGCTGAAGCTTTCTTT	CASSSLGAEAFF
.	.	15	TRBV6-1	TRBJ1-2	TGTGCCAGCAGTGAAGGGCAGGGAGGAAGGTATGGCTACACCTTC	CASSEGQGGRYGYTF
.	.	15	TRBV7-8	TRBJ1-6	TGTGCCAGCAGCTTAGGGGAACAGGTCAATTCACCCCTCCACTTT	CASSLGEQVNSPLHF
.	.	13	TRBV28	TRBJ2-7	TGTGCCAGCAGTTTATCCCCCATCTACGAGCAGTACTTC	CASSLSPIYEQYF